This T cell receptor beta chain stems from a study of blood T cell repertoires in COVID-19. Some clones are missing from TCRdb's copy, which holds only in-frame ones; the method was immunoSEQ multiplex PCR. The sample consists of 150,000 to 200,000 clones, more than 70% of them appearing once. Trimming removed 1 base at V and 4 bases at J, with 11 bases between. CDR1 SGHDN and CDR2 FVKESK come from the germline V gene. The CDR3 runs to 14 residues. Sequences were obtained from peripheral blood. The chain combines TRBV14 with TRBJ2-7; D is possibly TRBD1 (5 bases). The clonotype comes from a middle-aged man with active or convalescent COVID-19. The CDR3 protein is CASSQVNRIYEQYF. CDR3 nucleotide sequence: TGTGCCAGCAGCCAAGTTAACAGGATTTACGAGCAGTACTTC.